Below, one TCR beta chain is given with its context. This entry comes from a study of blood T cell repertoires in COVID-19. About the research overall: Sample material is recorded as cDNA or gDNA derived from T cells, B-cell-depleted T cells, or PBMCs.

Per the germline V gene, CDR1 is SQVTM and CDR2 is ANQGSEA. J lost 3 bases, V lost 7 bases, and 3 bases had no gene match. This CDR3 has 14 residues. In the original analysis: Amplification of reference gene primers was used by the study to estimate nucleated cell counts. Generated by immunoSEQ multiplex PCR, the TCRdb table keeps only in-frame clones and is missing some. The V and J calls and clone size were taken over from that table, and D and trimming were inferred from the DNA. The sample lists 190,000 or so clones, about 90% seen once, with 0.55% to 0.8% in the top ten. Sequences were obtained from peripheral blood. This chain connects TRBV29-1 to TRBJ2-3; 14 nucleotides align to TRBD2. The clonotype was recovered from a middle-aged man with acute or convalescent COVID-19. CDR3 amino acids: CSGRLAGGTDTQYF. CDR3 coding DNA: TGCAGCGGACGACTAGCGGGGGGGACAGATACGCAGTATTTT.